The 20 T cell receptor beta chains below come from one sample, sequenced in a study of blood T cell repertoires in COVID-19. Data came from immunoSEQ multiplex PCR; TCRdb stores just in-frame clones and leaves some out. The sample holds tens of thousands of clones; around 82% are singletons and the top ten take approximately 45%. Sample: peripheral blood. These receptors were obtained from a woman at least 80 years old with active or convalescent COVID-19.

This clone was seen a single time. The rearrangement uses TRBV14 and TRBJ2-3, with TRBD2 matching over 13 bases. V lost 4 bases to trimming and J lost 6 bases; unmatched junction nucleotides: 7. This CDR3 is 16 amino acids long. The V gene's germline CDR1 is SGHDN and CDR2 FVKESK. CDR3 bases: TGTGCCAGCAGCCCTCGGACTAGCGGGAGTGGGGATACGCAGTATTTT. This translates into CASSPRTSGSGDTQYF. Filled out from reference TRBV14 and TRBJ2-3, the complete variable domain reads EAGVTQFPSHSVIEKGQTVTLRCDPISGHDNLYWYRRVMGKEIKFLLHFVKESKQDESGMPNNRFLAERTGGTYSTLKVQPAELEDSGVYFCASSPRTSGSGDTQYFGPGTRLTVL.

The rearrangement joins TRBV18 to TRBJ2-3; 14 bases are shared with TRBD2. After removal of 4 bases from V and 4 bases from J, the junction contained 7 bases not matched to a gene. This CDR3 has 17 amino acids. Germline values: CDR1 KGHSH, CDR2 LQKENI. CDR3 amino acids: CASSQPGLAGGADTQYF. CDR3 DNA: TGTGCCAGCTCACAACCTGGACTAGCGGGAGGTGCAGATACGCAGTATTTT.

This clone was counted a few times. V and J are TRBV5-6 and TRBJ1-3; no firm D call. Germline-derived CDR1 and CDR2 are SGHDT and YYEEEE. V shed 4 bases and J shed 0 bases, with 11 bases lying between them. This CDR3 has 15 residues. CDR3 nucleotide sequence: TGTGCCAGCAGCGCGGTCATTCCCTCTGGAAACACCATATATTTT. Translating gives CASSAVIPSGNTIYF.

V gene TRBV28 combines with J gene TRBJ1-5; 12 nucleotides align to TRBD1. Looked up from germline, CDR1 is MDHEN and CDR2 is SYDVKM. The CDR3 extends over 14 amino acids. V lost 5 bases to trimming and J lost 14 bases; unmatched junction nucleotides: 10. The CDR3: CASSGTGGLGVKHF. CDR3 nucleotide sequence: TGTGCCAGCAGTGGGACAGGGGGCCTGGGTGTAAAGCATTTT.

V usage is TRBV6-5 and J usage is TRBJ1-1, with D tentatively TRBD1 (6 bases). V shed 4 bases and J shed 2 bases, with 8 bases lying between them. Germline CDR1 and CDR2: MNHEY and SVGAGI. This CDR3 spans 13 amino acids. The CDR3 bases are TGTGCCAGCAGTTTGGACAGCAACACTGAAGCTTTCTTT. Its protein is CASSLDSNTEAFF.

This rearrangement joins TRBV28 to TRBJ1-1, with D tentatively TRBD1 (5 bases). CDR3 length: 14 amino acids. V was shortened by 3 bases and J by 4 bases, with 12 bases between the two germline ends. From germline, CDR1 is MDHEN and CDR2 SYDVKM. In DNA form, the CDR3 reads TGTGCCAGCAGTTTCTCTGGGAGGGGCACTGAAGCTTTCTTT. Amino acids: CASSFSGRGTEAFF.

The chain links TRBV7-9 to TRBJ1-2; no clear D gene. The CDR3 has 12 residues. Germline loops: CDR1 SEHNR, CDR2 FQNEAQ (reference sequence). CDR3 residues: CAYPSPFGGYTF. The CDR3 bases are TGTGCTTACCCATCTCCATTTGGCGGCTACACCTTC.

A few counts support this clone. This chain connects TRBV19 to TRBJ2-1, with TRBD2 matching over 10 bases. CDR1 and CDR2 (germline): LNHDA, SQIVND (reference sequence). After removal of 9 bases from V and 6 bases from J, the junction contained 14 bases not matched to a gene. This CDR3 comprises 16 residues. The CDR3 loop is CASTTSGRAGTNEQFF. The CDR3 DNA reads TGTGCCAGCACTACAAGCGGGAGGGCCGGGACCAATGAGCAGTTCTTC.

V is TRBV21-1 and J is TRBJ2-2; the table's D call TRBD2 went unverified against the DNA. TRBV21-1 is a pseudogene. The length of the CDR3 is 16 residues. The CDR3 region is CASSTPKREDTGELFF. The CDR3 DNA sequence: TGTGCCAGCAGCACCCCGAAGCGGGAGGACACCGGGGAGCTGTTTTTT.

The V and J genes are TRBV27 and TRBJ2-2; 9 bases agree with TRBD2. Germline trimming cut 5 bases from V and 4 bases from J; bases unmatched to any gene: 5. Germline assignment: CDR1 MNHEY and CDR2 SMNVEV (reference sequence). The CDR3 sequence is 15 residues long. The DNA for the CDR3 is TGTGCCAGCAGTCGGGCGGGAGGGCCCACCGGGGAGCTGTTTTTT. Amino acid sequence: CASSRAGGPTGELFF.

The genes are TRBV30 and TRBJ1-2; the match to TRBD1 covers 7 bases. Germline values: CDR1 GTSNPN, CDR2 SVGIG (reference sequence). The CDR3 has 12 residues. V trimming: 5 bases; J trimming: 9 bases; junction bases outside the gene matches: 9. The CDR3 region is CAWDRDMYSYTF. The CDR3 DNA follows: TGTGCCTGGGACAGGGATATGTATAGCTACACCTTC.

The chain couples TRBV10-3 to TRBJ2-3; weak D call: TRBD1 (6 bases). Trimming stripped 7 bases from V and 2 bases from J, with 13 bases between. The CDR3 is made up of 14 amino acids. Germline V gene data show CDR1 as ENHRY and CDR2 as SYGVKD. CDR3 residues: CAITAGVSTDTQYF. The DNA for the CDR3 is TGTGCCATCACAGCAGGGGTATCCACAGATACGCAGTATTTT.

This clone was seen only once. The chain recombines TRBV13 with TRBJ1-3; the D gene is possibly TRBD1 (5 bases). Germline V gene data show CDR1 as PRHDT and CDR2 as FYEKMQ (reference sequence). Trimming removed 4 bases from V and 3 bases from J, with 13 bases in between. The CDR3 sequence is 15 residues long. The CDR3 here is CASSSDRGFGNTIYF. The CDR3, as DNA: TGTGCCAGCAGCTCAGATAGGGGATTTGGAAACACCATATATTTT.

This rearrangement joins TRBV11-1 to TRBJ1-1; D possibly corresponds to TRBD1 (6 bases). Germline V gene sequence: CDR1 SGHAT, CDR2 FQDESV (reference sequence). Trimming removed 7 bases from V and 0 bases from J, with 15 bases in between. The CDR3 extends over 15 amino acids. In DNA, the CDR3 is TGTGCCAGCAACGGACAGCGGGGCGTGAACACTGAAGCTTTCTTT. Its translation is CASNGQRGVNTEAFF. Full variable domain (remainder filled in from reference TRBV11-1 and TRBJ1-1): EAEVAQSPRYKITEKSQAVAFWCDPISGHATLYWYRQILGQGPELLVQFQDESVVDDSQLPKDRFSAERLKGVDSTLKIQPAELGDSAMYLCASNGQRGVNTEAFFGQGTRLTVV.

This clone has just a few counts. The chain has TRBV28 and TRBJ1-4; the match to TRBD1 covers 7 bases. There are 13 residues in the CDR3. After removal of 3 bases from V and 12 bases from J, the junction contained 7 bases not matched to a gene. Germline loops: CDR1 MDHEN, CDR2 SYDVKM. This CDR3 is CASSLDRLSELFF. The CDR3 DNA reads TGTGCCAGCAGTTTGGACAGGCTTTCGGAACTGTTTTTT.

The chain links TRBV10-3 to TRBJ1-2, with D maybe TRBD1 (6 bases). V was cut by 2 bases and J by 2 bases, with 9 bases left in between. This CDR3 has 14 amino acids. CDR1 is ENHRY and CDR2 is SYGVKD in the germline V gene. In DNA form, the CDR3 reads TGTGCCATCAGTGAGGGGACACCGAACTATGGCTACACCTTC. Translated, it gives CAISEGTPNYGYTF.

V and J are TRBV6-5 and TRBJ1-2; a weak D match, TRBD1 (6 bases). This CDR3 region has 15 residues. Germline assignment: CDR1 MNHEY and CDR2 SVGAGI. V dropped 7 bases and J dropped 4 bases, with 19 bases sitting between them. CDR3 amino acids: CASILGGGAGYGYTF. As DNA, the CDR3 is TGTGCCAGCATCCTAGGCGGGGGGGCCGGCTATGGCTACACCTTC.

This clone came up once. The chain joins TRBV5-1 to TRBJ1-1; 9 positions match TRBD1. Losses at the gene ends were 0 bases for V and 6 bases for J; bases not matched to a gene: 0. There are 13 residues in the CDR3. Per germline, CDR1 SGHRS and CDR2 YFSETQ. CDR3 DNA: TGCGCCAGCAGCTTGGACAGGGGGCCTGAAGCTTTCTTT. It yields the protein CASSLDRGPEAFF.

This rearrangement joins TRBV25-1 to TRBJ1-4, with D uncertain. The CDR3 is 18 residues long. Deletions cut 1 base from V and 8 bases from J, with 23 bases between. Germline V gene sequence: CDR1 MGHDK, CDR2 SYGVNS. CDR3 amino acids: CASSELRFPKGLGEKLFF. The DNA for the CDR3 is TGTGCCAGCAGTGAATTAAGGTTTCCGAAAGGACTCGGCGAAAAACTGTTTTTT.

This chain links TRBV3-1 (or the pseudogene TRBV3-2) with TRBJ2-7; tentative D call: TRBD1 (5 bases). Trimming stripped 4 bases from V and 12 bases from J, with 16 bases between. Germline CDR1 and CDR2: LGHDT and YNNKEL (reference sequence). The CDR3 runs 12 residues. The DNA of the CDR3 is TGTGCCAGCAGCCCAAAGCCAGGGCTTAGGTACTTC. This translates into CASSPKPGLRYF.